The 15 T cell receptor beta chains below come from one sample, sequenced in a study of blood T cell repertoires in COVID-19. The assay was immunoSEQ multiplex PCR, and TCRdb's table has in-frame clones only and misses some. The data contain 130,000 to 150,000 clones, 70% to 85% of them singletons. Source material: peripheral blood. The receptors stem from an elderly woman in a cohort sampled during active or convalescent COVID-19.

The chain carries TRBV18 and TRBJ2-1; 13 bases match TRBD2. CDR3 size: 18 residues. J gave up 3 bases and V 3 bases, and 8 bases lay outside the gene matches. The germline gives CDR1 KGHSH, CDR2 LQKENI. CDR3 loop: CASSPSSTSGGLYNEQFF. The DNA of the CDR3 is TGTGCCAGCTCACCGTCCTCGACTAGCGGGGGGCTCTACAATGAGCAGTTCTTC.

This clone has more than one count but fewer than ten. The CDR3 region is CASSLQSLNYGYTF. The CDR3 coding sequence is TGTGCCAGCAGCTTACAAAGTCTCAACTATGGCTACACCTTC. This sequence joins TRBV5-6 and TRBJ1-2; D is ambiguous. Per the germline V gene, CDR1 is SGHDT and CDR2 is YYEEEE. V lost 2 bases and J 2 bases, leaving 10 bases between the germline ends. The CDR3 spans 14 residues.

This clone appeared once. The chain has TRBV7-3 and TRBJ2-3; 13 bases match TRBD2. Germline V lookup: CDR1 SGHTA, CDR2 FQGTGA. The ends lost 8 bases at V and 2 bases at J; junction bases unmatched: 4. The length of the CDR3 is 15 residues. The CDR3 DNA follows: TGTGCCAGCCGACTAGCGGGGGGCCTCACAGATACGCAGTATTTT. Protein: CASRLAGGLTDTQYF.

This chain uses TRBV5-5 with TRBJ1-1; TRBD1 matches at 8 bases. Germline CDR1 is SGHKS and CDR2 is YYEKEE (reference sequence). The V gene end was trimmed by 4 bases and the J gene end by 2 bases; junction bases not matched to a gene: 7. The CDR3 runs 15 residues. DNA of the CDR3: TGTGCCAGCAGCGCCCGACAGGGGATAAACACTGAAGCTTTCTTT. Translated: CASSARQGINTEAFF.

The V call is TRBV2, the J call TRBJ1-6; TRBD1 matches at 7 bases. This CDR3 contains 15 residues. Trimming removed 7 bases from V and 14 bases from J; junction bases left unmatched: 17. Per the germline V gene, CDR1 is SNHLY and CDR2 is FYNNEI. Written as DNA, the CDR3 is TGTGCCAGCAACGAAGGACAGGTTCCGGGCTCAGCCCTCCACTTT. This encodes CASNEGQVPGSALHF.

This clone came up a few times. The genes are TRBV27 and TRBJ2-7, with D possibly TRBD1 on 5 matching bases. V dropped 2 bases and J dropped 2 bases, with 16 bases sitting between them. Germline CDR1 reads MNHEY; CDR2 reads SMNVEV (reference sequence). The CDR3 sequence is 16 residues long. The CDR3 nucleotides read TGTGCCAGCAGTTTACCAGTGTTGGGGCGTCCCTACGAGCAGTACGTC. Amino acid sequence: CASSLPVLGRPYEQYV.

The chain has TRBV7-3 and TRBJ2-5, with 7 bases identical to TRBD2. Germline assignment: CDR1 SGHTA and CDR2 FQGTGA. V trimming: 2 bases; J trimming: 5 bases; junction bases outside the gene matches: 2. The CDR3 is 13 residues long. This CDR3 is CASSLAGGETQYF. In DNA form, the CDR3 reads TGTGCCAGCAGCTTAGCCGGGGGGGAGACCCAGTACTTC.

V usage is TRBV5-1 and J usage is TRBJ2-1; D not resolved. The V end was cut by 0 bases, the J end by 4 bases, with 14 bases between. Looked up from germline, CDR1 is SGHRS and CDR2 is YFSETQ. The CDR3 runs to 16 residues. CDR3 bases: TGCGCCAGCAGCTTGGGGTTCGACACAGATTACAATGAGCAGTTCTTC. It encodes CASSLGFDTDYNEQFF.

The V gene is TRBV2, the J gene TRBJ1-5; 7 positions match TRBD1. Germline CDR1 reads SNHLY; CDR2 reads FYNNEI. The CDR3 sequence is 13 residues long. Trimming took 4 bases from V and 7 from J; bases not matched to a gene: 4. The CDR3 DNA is TGTGCCAGCAGTGTGGACAGGTACCAGCCCCAGCATTTT. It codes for CASSVDRYQPQHF.

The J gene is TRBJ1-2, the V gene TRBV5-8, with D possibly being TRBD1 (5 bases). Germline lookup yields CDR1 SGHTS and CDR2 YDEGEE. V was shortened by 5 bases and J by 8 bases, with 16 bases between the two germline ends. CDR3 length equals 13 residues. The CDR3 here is CASRTWQGWGYTF. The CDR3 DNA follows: TGTGCCAGCAGGACATGGCAGGGCTGGGGCTACACCTTC. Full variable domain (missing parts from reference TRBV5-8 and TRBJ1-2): EAGVTQSPTHLIKTRGQQATLRCSPISGHTSVYWYQQALGLGLQFLLWYDEGEERNRGNFPPRFSGRQFPNYSSELNVNALELEDSALYLCASRTWQGWGYTFGSGTRLTVV.

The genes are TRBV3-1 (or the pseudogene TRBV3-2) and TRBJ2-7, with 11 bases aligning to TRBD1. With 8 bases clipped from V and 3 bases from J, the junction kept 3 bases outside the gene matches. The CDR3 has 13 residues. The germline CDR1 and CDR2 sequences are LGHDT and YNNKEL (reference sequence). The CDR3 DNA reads TGTGCCAGCCGGGACAGGGGGTTCTACGAGCAGTACTTC. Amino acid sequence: CASRDRGFYEQYF.

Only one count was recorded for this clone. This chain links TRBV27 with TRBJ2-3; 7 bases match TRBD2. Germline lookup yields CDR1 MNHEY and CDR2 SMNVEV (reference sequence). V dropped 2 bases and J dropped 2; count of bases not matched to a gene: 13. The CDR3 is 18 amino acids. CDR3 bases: TGTGCCAGCAGTTTAGGGAGGGCCCGAGCGGGGTCCACAGATACGCAGTATTTT. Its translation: CASSLGRARAGSTDTQYF.

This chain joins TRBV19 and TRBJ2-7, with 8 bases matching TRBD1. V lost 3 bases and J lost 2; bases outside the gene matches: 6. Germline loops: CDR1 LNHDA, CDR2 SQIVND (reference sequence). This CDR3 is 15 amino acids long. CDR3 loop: CASSIGQGIPYEQYF. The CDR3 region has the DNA TGTGCCAGTAGTATCGGACAGGGTATCCCCTACGAGCAGTACTTC.

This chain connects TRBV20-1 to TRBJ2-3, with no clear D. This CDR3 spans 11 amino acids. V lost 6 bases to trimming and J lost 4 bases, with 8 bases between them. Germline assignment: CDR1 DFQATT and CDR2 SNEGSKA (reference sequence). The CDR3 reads CSALTPDTQYF. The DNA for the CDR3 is TGCAGTGCCCTAACCCCAGATACGCAGTATTTT.

The CDR3 region has the DNA TGTGCCAGCAGCCGGCCCGTAGCGGGGGCCTACCAAGAGACCCAGTACTTC. Amino acid sequence: CASSRPVAGAYQETQYF. V usage is TRBV7-2 and J usage is TRBJ2-5; 9 bases map to TRBD2. Germline trimming cut 5 bases from V and 0 bases from J; bases unmatched to any gene: 10. This CDR3 has 17 amino acids. Germline V gene data show CDR1 as SGHTA and CDR2 as FQGNSA.